The 20 T cell receptor beta chains presented below share a single source sample, sequenced in a study of T cell responses to AZD1222 COVID-19 vaccine. Using immunoSEQ multiplex PCR, the repertoire was profiled, and TCRdb retains in-frame clones only, with some absent. The sample has fewer than 30,000 clones, about 88% seen once. Material: peripheral blood, obtained 28 days after the second AZD1222 dose. Receptor source: an adult who received the AZD1222 COVID-19 vaccine.

The chain has TRBV5-4 and TRBJ2-3; D may be TRBD1 (6 bases). Trimming took off 3 bases at V and 6 bases at J, with 11 bases between the two ends. CDR3 length: 13 residues. CDR1 and CDR2 from the germline V gene are SGHNT and YYREEE (reference sequence). In DNA, the CDR3 is TGTGCCAGCAGCTCCTCAGGGGTCGATACGCAGTATTTT. This sequence encodes CASSSSGVDTQYF.

The chain couples TRBV29-1 to TRBJ2-7; 10 bases line up with TRBD2. The CDR3 is 14 residues long. Germline assignment: CDR1 SQVTM and CDR2 ANQGSEA. The V segment lost 1 base and the J segment 5 bases; nucleotides outside the gene matches: 5. The CDR3 is CSVEVVLAGNEQYF. The DNA for the CDR3 is TGCAGCGTTGAAGTTGTACTAGCGGGGAACGAGCAGTACTTC.

The J gene is TRBJ2-1, the V gene TRBV5-1; 8 nucleotides match TRBD2. CDR3 length: 13 residues. The germline gives CDR1 SGHRS, CDR2 YFSETQ. V lost 0 bases, J lost 9 bases, and 2 bases stayed unmatched. DNA for the CDR3: TGCGCCAGCAGCTTGGGCAGCGGGAGTGAGCAGTTCTTC. Residues: CASSLGSGSEQFF.

The chain uses TRBV5-4 and TRBJ1-2, with TRBD1 matching 8 bases. Germline V gene data show CDR1 as SGHNT and CDR2 as YYREEE (reference sequence). This CDR3 is 16 amino acids long. With V trimmed by 0 bases and J by 0 bases, 4 bases remained unmatched. CDR3 protein: CASSLGQGPANYGYTF. The CDR3 DNA sequence: TGTGCCAGCAGCTTGGGACAGGGGCCTGCTAACTATGGCTACACCTTC.

The chain combines TRBV11-2 with TRBJ2-3; 9 bases agree with TRBD1. Germline loops: CDR1 SGHAT, CDR2 FQNNGV. Losses at the gene ends were 5 bases for V and 0 bases for J; bases not matched to a gene: 3. There are 15 residues in the CDR3. Written as DNA, the CDR3 is TGTGCCAGCAGCGCGGGGACAGGGAGCACAGATACGCAGTATTTT. The encoded protein is CASSAGTGSTDTQYF.

V gene TRBV7-9 combines with J gene TRBJ2-1; the match to TRBD2 covers 10 bases. Trimming cost V 1 base and J 5 bases; bases outside gene matches: 11. This CDR3 is built from 18 residues. Germline CDR1 is SEHNR and CDR2 is FQNEAQ (reference sequence). CDR3 amino acids: CASSLEGSSGRSHNEQFF. The CDR3 coding sequence is TGTGCCAGCAGCTTAGAGGGGTCTAGCGGGAGATCCCACAATGAGCAGTTCTTC.

The chain joins TRBV19 to TRBJ1-5; 8 bases fit TRBD1. The length of the CDR3 is 16 residues. The V segment lost 6 bases and the J segment 3 bases; nucleotides outside the gene matches: 10. Per germline, CDR1 LNHDA and CDR2 SQIVND (reference sequence). CDR3 coding DNA: TGTGCCAGTAGGGCAGGGGGCGCGGGGCCCAATCAGCCCCAGCATTTT. It translates to CASRAGGAGPNQPQHF.

V and J are TRBV9 and TRBJ1-5; D not resolved. Per germline, CDR1 SGDLS and CDR2 YYNGEE. The germline V and J ends were trimmed by 2 bases and 0 bases, with 12 bases remaining between them. This CDR3 has 16 amino acids. The CDR3 DNA is TGTGCCAGCAGCGTGGCAGGTCGATATAGCAATCAGCCCCAGCATTTT. Its translation is CASSVAGRYSNQPQHF.

This clone was observed a few times. CDR3 loop: CASSQTGGSNQPQHF. As DNA, the CDR3 is TGTGCCAGCAGCCAGACAGGGGGGAGCAATCAGCCCCAGCATTTT. The rearrangement uses TRBV11-2 and TRBJ1-5; 9 bases align to TRBD1. The CDR3 is 15 amino acids. Germline V CDR1 and CDR2: SGHAT, FQNNGV. Losses at the gene ends were 5 bases for V and 1 base for J; bases not matched to a gene: 3.

The chain is built from TRBV11-2 and TRBJ2-5; 10 positions match TRBD2. CDR1 is SGHAT and CDR2 is FQNNGV in the germline V gene. This CDR3 contains 15 residues. Trimming removed 4 bases from V and 1 base from J; junction bases left unmatched: 3. Written as DNA, the CDR3 is TGTGCCAGCAGCTCAAGACTAGCGGGCCAAGAGACCCAGTACTTC. Translated, it gives CASSSRLAGQETQYF. The entire variable domain, with the rest obtained from reference TRBV11-2 and TRBJ2-5, is as follows: EAGVAQSPRYKIIEKRQSVAFWCNPISGHATLYWYQQILGQGPKLLIQFQNNGVVDDSQLPKDRFSAERLKGVDSTLKIQPAKLEDSAVYLCASSSRLAGQETQYFGPGTRLLVL.

The J gene is TRBJ2-1, the V gene TRBV5-1, with D possibly being TRBD1 (6 bases). Germline V gene data show CDR1 as SGHRS and CDR2 as YFSETQ. The CDR3 totals 15 residues. The germline V and J ends were trimmed by 4 bases and 0 bases, with 11 bases remaining between them. The CDR3, as DNA: TGCGCCAGCAGCCCACAGGGTCCCTCCTACAATGAGCAGTTCTTC. Protein sequence: CASSPQGPSYNEQFF.

This chain connects TRBV6-5 to TRBJ1-2; tentatively, D is TRBD1 (6 bases). Germline values: CDR1 MNHEY, CDR2 SVGAGI. The CDR3 is made up of 14 amino acids. V lost 1 base and J 2 bases, leaving 8 bases between the germline ends. In DNA form, the CDR3 reads TGTGCCAGCAGTTACTACAGGGACAACTATGGCTACACCTTC. Protein: CASSYYRDNYGYTF.

V usage is TRBV6-4 and J usage is TRBJ2-7; 9 bases fit TRBD1. The CDR3 spans 14 residues. The trim removed 3 bases at V and 1 base at J, leaving 1 base unmatched. The germline V gene encodes CDR1 MRHNA and CDR2 SNTAGT. Here the CDR3 DNA reads TGTGCCAGCAGTGAGGGGACAGGGTCCTACGAGCAGTACTTC. It yields the protein CASSEGTGSYEQYF.

This clone was found once. The V call is TRBV6-1, the J call TRBJ1-1; unclear D gene. The CDR3 consists of 15 residues. V was shortened by 1 base and J by 5 bases, with 14 bases between the two germline ends. Germline CDR1 reads MNHNS; CDR2 reads SASEGT. CDR3 protein: CASSEVTAGRTEAFF. CDR3 sequence (DNA): TGTGCCAGCAGTGAAGTCACGGCCGGGAGGACTGAAGCTTTCTTT.

This clone was picked up one time. V gene TRBV11-2 combines with J gene TRBJ1-4, with 7 positions matching TRBD1. CDR1 and CDR2 (germline): SGHAT, FQNNGV. The V gene end was trimmed by 4 bases and the J gene end by 2 bases; junction bases not matched to a gene: 7. The length of the CDR3 is 16 residues. The CDR3: CASSSYSQGTNEKLFF. The CDR3, as DNA: TGTGCCAGCAGCTCGTACTCACAGGGGACTAATGAAAAACTGTTTTTT.

This chain uses TRBV6-5 with TRBJ1-2; no clear D. The CDR3 is made up of 13 amino acids. The germline V gene has CDR1 MNHEY and CDR2 SVGAGI. Trimming shortened V by 4 bases and J by 3 bases, and 9 bases separated the two germline ends. CDR3 sequence (DNA): TGTGCCAGCAGTTCTGACCACTACTATGGCTACACCTTC. It codes for CASSSDHYYGYTF.

The J gene is TRBJ2-7, the V gene TRBV18; D may be TRBD2 (5 bases). Germline V lookup: CDR1 KGHSH, CDR2 LQKENI. The CDR3 has 13 residues. V lost 4 bases, J lost 7 bases, and 14 bases lay in between. The CDR3 loop reads CASSLRGTTEQYF. As DNA, the CDR3 is TGTGCCAGCTCACTCCGGGGAACTACGGAGCAGTACTTC.

This chain uses TRBV7-8 with TRBJ1-3; no firm D call. V was trimmed by 5 bases and J by 0 bases, leaving 8 bases between them. CDR1 is SGHVS, CDR2 FQNEAQ, per germline. There are 14 residues in the CDR3. CDR3 in DNA: TGTGCCAGCAGCCTAACCTACTCTGGAAACACCATATATTTT. This codes for CASSLTYSGNTIYF.

The rearrangement uses TRBV19 and TRBJ1-2; D not resolved. This CDR3 is built from 14 residues. Germline-derived CDR1 and CDR2 are LNHDA and SQIVND (reference sequence). Trimming stripped 5 bases from V and 4 bases from J, with 14 bases between. CDR3 protein: CASSVPGVSYGYTF. The DNA of the CDR3 is TGTGCCAGTAGTGTCCCCGGGGTGAGCTATGGCTACACCTTC. Looking up the rest from reference TRBV19 and TRBJ1-2 gives the full variable domain: DGGITQSPKYLFRKEGQNVTLSCEQNLNHDAMYWYRQDPGQGLRLIYYSQIVNDFQKGDIAEGYSVSREKKESFPLTVTSAQKNPTAFYLCASSVPGVSYGYTFGSGTRLTVV.

This chain links TRBV6-5 with TRBJ2-7; D is perhaps TRBD1 or TRBD2 (5 bases each). Germline CDR1 reads MNHEY; CDR2 reads SVGAGI. This CDR3 has 13 residues. V was trimmed by 7 bases and J by 3 bases, leaving 13 bases between them. The CDR3 loop reads CASKSGAGYEQYF. The CDR3, as DNA: TGTGCCAGCAAGTCCGGGGCGGGCTACGAGCAGTACTTC.